The rows below give T cell receptor beta chains drawn from one sample of a study of blood T cell repertoires in COVID-19. TCRdb's copy holds only in-frame clones and misses some; the assay was immunoSEQ multiplex PCR. The sample includes about 440,000 clones, approximately 90% of them seen just once. The sequenced sample consisted of peripheral blood. The receptors were gathered from a woman aged 45-59 years with COVID-19, enrolled during active disease. Both conserved end residues are part of each CDR3. The order of the fields is J gene, V gene, D gene, CDR3 protein, CDR3 DNA. D genes are given only for firm matches.

TRBJ2-3	TRBV7-8	.	CASSLSRDTQYF	TGTGCCAGCAGCTTATCGAGGGATACGCAGTATTTT
TRBJ2-2	TRBV27	.	CASSSSVAGVGNTGELFF	TGTGCCAGCAGTTCGTCTGTAGCCGGGGTCGGCAACACCGGGGAGCTGTTTTTT
TRBJ1-2	TRBV30	.	CAWRKGTGGYGYTF	TGTGCCTGGAGGAAGGGGACCGGGGGCTATGGCTACACCTTC
TRBJ2-7	TRBV10-2	TRBD2	CASSEPMGLANEQYF	TGCGCCAGCAGTGAGCCTATGGGACTAGCGAATGAGCAGTACTTC
TRBJ1-2	TRBV18	.	CASSSGGDYGYTF	TGTGCCAGCTCTTCGGGAGGGGACTATGGCTACACCTTC
TRBJ1-4	TRBV30	TRBD1	CAWSTGGQGQKLFF	TGTGCCTGGAGTACCGGGGGACAGGGCCAAAAACTGTTTTTT
TRBJ1-5	TRBV28	.	CASSTVTGFSNQPQHF	TGTGCCAGCAGTACCGTGACAGGTTTTAGCAATCAGCCCCAGCATTTT
TRBJ1-2	TRBV12-3/TRBV12-4	.	CASSPPFYEGYTF	TGTGCCAGCAGCCCCCCTTTCTATGAGGGCTACACCTTC
TRBJ1-2	TRBV3-1/TRBV3-2	.	CASSPTIAPLYGYTF	TGTGCCAGCAGCCCCACAATCGCCCCTTTATATGGCTACACCTTC
TRBJ1-1	TRBV14	.	CASSQVAGGNTEAFF	TGTGCCAGCAGCCAAGTTGCCGGGGGGAACACTGAAGCTTTCTTT
TRBJ1-5	TRBV18	.	CASSPGPSQPQHF	TGTGCCAGCTCACCGGGGCCAAGTCAGCCCCAGCATTTT
TRBJ2-2	TRBV7-8	.	CASSLVRTGELFF	TGTGCCAGCAGCTTAGTGAGGACCGGGGAGCTGTTTTTT
TRBJ2-6	TRBV30	TRBD1	CASTRQGSSGANVLTF	TGTGCTTCGACCCGACAGGGAAGCTCTGGGGCCAACGTCCTGACTTTC
TRBJ2-1	TRBV25-1	TRBD2	CASSLAGVHNEQFF	TGTGCCAGCTCCCTAGCGGGGGTACACAATGAGCAGTTCTTC
TRBJ2-2	TRBV6-5	.	CASSSRQGRNTGELFF	TGTGCCAGCAGTTCTCGGCAGGGCCGGAACACCGGGGAGCTGTTTTTT
TRBJ1-2	TRBV5-4	.	CASSFIGGYTF	TGTGCCAGCAGCTTTATCGGGGGCTACACCTTC
TRBJ1-1	TRBV10-3	.	CAISSTGNTEAFF	TGTGCCATCAGTTCGACAGGGAACACTGAAGCTTTCTTT
TRBJ2-7	TRBV7-2	TRBD1	CASSLTGGGYEQYF	TGTGCCAGCAGCTTGACAGGGGGAGGCTACGAGCAGTACTTC
TRBJ1-1	TRBV11-2	.	CASSAAGGAEAFF	TGTGCCAGCAGCGCAGCCGGGGGAGCTGAAGCTTTCTTT
TRBJ1-2	TRBV18	TRBD1	CASSSLGTGKDYTF	TGTGCCAGCTCATCTCTCGGGACAGGAAAGGATTACACCTTC
TRBJ1-1	TRBV5-1	.	CASSLRQLNTEAFF	TGCGCCAGCAGTTTAAGACAGCTTAACACTGAAGCTTTCTTT